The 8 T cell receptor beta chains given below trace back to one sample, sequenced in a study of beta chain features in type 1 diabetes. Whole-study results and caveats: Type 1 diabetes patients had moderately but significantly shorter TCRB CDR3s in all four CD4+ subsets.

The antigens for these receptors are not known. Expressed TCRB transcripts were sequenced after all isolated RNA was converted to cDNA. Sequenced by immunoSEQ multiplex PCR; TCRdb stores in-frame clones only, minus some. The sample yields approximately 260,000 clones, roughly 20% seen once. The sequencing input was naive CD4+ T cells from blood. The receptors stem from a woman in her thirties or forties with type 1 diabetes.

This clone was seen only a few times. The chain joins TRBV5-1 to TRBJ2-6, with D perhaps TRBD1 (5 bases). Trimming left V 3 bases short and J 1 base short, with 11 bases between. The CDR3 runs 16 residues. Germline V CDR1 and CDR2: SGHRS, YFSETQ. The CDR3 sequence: CASSSGAGSGANVLTF. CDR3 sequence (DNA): TGCGCCAGCAGCTCCGGTGCAGGGTCTGGGGCCAACGTCCTGACTTTC.

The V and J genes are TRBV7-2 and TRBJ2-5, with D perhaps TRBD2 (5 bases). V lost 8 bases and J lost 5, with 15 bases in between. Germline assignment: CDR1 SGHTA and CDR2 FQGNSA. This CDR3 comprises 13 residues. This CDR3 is CASRGGPVETQYF. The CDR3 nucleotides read TGTGCCAGCCGCGGAGGACCGGTTGAGACCCAGTACTTC.

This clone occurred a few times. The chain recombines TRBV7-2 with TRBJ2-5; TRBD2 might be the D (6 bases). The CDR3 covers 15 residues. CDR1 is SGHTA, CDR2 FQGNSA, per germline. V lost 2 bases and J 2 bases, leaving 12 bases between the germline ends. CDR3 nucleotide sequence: TGTGCCAGCAGCTTATTACTAGCAGCACAAGAGACCCAGTACTTC. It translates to CASSLLLAAQETQYF. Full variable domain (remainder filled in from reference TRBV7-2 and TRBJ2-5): GAGVSQSPSNKVTEKGKDVELRCDPISGHTALYWYRQSLGQGLEFLIYFQGNSAPDKSGLPSDRFSAERTGGSVSTLTIQRTQQEDSAVYLCASSLLLAAQETQYFGPGTRLLVL.

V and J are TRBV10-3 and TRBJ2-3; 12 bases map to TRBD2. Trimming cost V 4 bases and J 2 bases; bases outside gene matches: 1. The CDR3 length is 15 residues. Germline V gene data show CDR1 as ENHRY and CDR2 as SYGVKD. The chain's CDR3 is CAISGLAGATDTQYF. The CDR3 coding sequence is TGTGCCATCAGTGGACTAGCGGGAGCCACAGATACGCAGTATTTT.

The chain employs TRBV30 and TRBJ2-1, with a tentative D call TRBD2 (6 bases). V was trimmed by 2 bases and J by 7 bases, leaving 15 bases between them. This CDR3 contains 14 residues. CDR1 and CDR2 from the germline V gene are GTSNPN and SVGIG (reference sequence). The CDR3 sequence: CAWSIRGIRNEQFF. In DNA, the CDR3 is TGTGCCTGGAGTATCCGCGGGATTAGGAATGAGCAGTTCTTC.

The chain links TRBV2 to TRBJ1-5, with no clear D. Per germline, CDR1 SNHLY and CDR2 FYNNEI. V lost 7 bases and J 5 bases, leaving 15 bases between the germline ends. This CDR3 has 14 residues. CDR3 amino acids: CASNSALVDQPQHF. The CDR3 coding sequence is TGTGCCAGCAACAGTGCTTTGGTGGATCAGCCCCAGCATTTT.

The DNA of the CDR3 is TGTGCCAGCAGCCCCCCCCGGGATCTCGGCTCCTACAATGAGCAGTTCTTC. Its translation is CASSPPRDLGSYNEQFF. The chain recombines TRBV9 with TRBJ2-1; weak D call: TRBD2 (5 bases). V lost 4 bases and J lost 0, with 17 bases in between. The CDR3 sequence is 17 residues long. Looked up from germline, CDR1 is SGDLS and CDR2 is YYNGEE.

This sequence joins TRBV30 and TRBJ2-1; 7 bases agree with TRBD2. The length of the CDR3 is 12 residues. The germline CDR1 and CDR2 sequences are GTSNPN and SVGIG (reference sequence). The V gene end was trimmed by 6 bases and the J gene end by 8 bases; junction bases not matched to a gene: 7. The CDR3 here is CACLTSLDEQFF. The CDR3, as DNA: TGTGCCTGCTTGACTAGCTTGGATGAGCAGTTCTTC.